This T cell receptor (beta chain) is from a study of T cell responses to AZD1222 COVID-19 vaccine. The assay was immunoSEQ multiplex PCR, and TCRdb's table has in-frame clones only and misses some. The sample shows just under 95,000 clones, 70% to 90% of them seen only once. Per the germline V gene, CDR1 is LGHNA and CDR2 is YNFKEQ. After removal of 1 base from V and 1 base from J, the junction contained 10 bases not matched to a gene. The CDR3 contains 18 residues. The V call is TRBV4-2, the J call TRBJ2-5; 9 positions match TRBD2. This clonotype originated in an adult in good health. The material was peripheral blood, obtained on day 0 of AZD1222 vaccination. Written as DNA, the CDR3 is TGTGCCAGCAGCCAAGTTTCGGCGGGGGGGCTCCGCCAAGAGACCCAGTACTTC. Residues: CASSQVSAGGLRQETQYF.